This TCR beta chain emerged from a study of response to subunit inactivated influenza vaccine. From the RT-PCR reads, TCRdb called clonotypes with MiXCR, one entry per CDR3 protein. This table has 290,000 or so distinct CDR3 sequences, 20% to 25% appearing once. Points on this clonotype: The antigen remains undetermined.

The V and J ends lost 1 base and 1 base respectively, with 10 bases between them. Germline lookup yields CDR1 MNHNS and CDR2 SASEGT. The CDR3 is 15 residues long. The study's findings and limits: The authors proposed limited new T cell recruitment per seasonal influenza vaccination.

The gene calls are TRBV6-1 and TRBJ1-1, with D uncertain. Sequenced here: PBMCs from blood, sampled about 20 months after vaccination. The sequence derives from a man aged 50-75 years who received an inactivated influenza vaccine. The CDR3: CASSEGGGTNTEAFF. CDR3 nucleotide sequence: TGTGCCAGCAGTGAAGGCGGCGGAACGAACACTGAAGCTTTCTTT.